Presented here are 11 T cell receptor beta chains from one specimen sequenced in a study of T cell repertoires in cytomegalovirus infection (dated by TCRdb to the late 2010s). The listed sequencing device is Illumina HiSeq 1500. TCRdb reprocessing: public reads trimmed at Q25 with fastp, clones called with MiXCR, in-frame beta chains kept. Rows with a matching CDR3 protein are joined into one entry that keeps the most common DNA and genes. Present in this sample are 160,000 or so distinct CDR3 sequences, 17% of which were seen just once. Of the sample, roughly a sixth falls within the top ten clones. The sequencing input was CD8+ T cells from PBMCs. The source is a human donor in good health (CMV status not recorded). Some clones in this sample may be carry-over from other donors' samples.

The chain has TRBV5-1 and TRBJ1-1, with unresolved D. This CDR3 is 13 amino acids long. Germline lookup yields CDR1 SGHRS and CDR2 YFSETQ. V was shortened by 2 bases and J by 0 bases, with 5 bases between the two germline ends. The CDR3 loop is CASSFTLNTEAFF. The CDR3 DNA follows: TGCGCCAGCAGCTTCACACTGAACACTGAAGCTTTCTTT.

This clonotype was observed a handful of times. The V gene is TRBV7-9, the J gene TRBJ2-7, with 7 bases identical to TRBD2. Unmatched junction bases numbered 9, after V lost 5 bases and J lost 2 bases. Germline CDR1 SEHNR, CDR2 FQNEAQ (reference sequence). This CDR3 contains 15 residues. The CDR3 loop reads CASSPPGGGPYEQYF. CDR3 coding DNA: TGTGCCAGCAGCCCCCCGGGGGGAGGCCCCTACGAGCAGTACTTC.

This clonotype appeared a few times. The rearrangement links TRBV4-2 to TRBJ2-3; D may match TRBD1 or TRBD2 (5 bases each). Trimming left V 7 bases short and J 4 bases short, with 15 bases between. This CDR3 is built from 14 residues. Per the germline V gene, CDR1 is LGHNA and CDR2 is YNFKEQ. In DNA form, the CDR3 reads TGTGCCAGCAAAGGGGAGAGTGGGTCAGATACGCAGTATTTT. This encodes CASKGESGSDTQYF.

This clonotype came up many times. The rearrangement joins TRBV5-1 to TRBJ1-2; D is possibly TRBD1 (5 bases). CDR1 and CDR2 from the germline V gene are SGHRS and YFSETQ. Trimming cost V 0 bases and J 0 bases, with 12 bases left between them. This CDR3 spans 16 amino acids. The CDR3 bases are TGCGCCAGCAGCTTGGATCCGGGGACCCCTAACTATGGCTACACCTTC. It yields the protein CASSLDPGTPNYGYTF.

This clonotype was detected a few times. The chain employs TRBV7-2 and TRBJ1-1; TRBD1 matches 7 bases. Unmatched junction bases numbered 18, after V lost 5 bases and J lost 6 bases. CDR3 length: 17 residues. Looked up from germline, CDR1 is SGHTA and CDR2 is FQGNSA. CDR3 in amino acids: CASSPWGRGGTLAEAFF. In nucleotides, the CDR3 is TGTGCCAGCAGCCCGTGGGGGAGAGGGGGCACTTTGGCTGAAGCTTTCTTT.

This clonotype was seen a handful of times. The V call is TRBV30, the J call TRBJ2-7, with 9 bases matching TRBD1. CDR3 length equals 14 residues. The V segment lost 1 base and the J segment 2 bases; nucleotides outside the gene matches: 3. Looked up from germline, CDR1 is GTSNPN and CDR2 is SVGIG (reference sequence). The CDR3 region has the DNA TGTGCCTGGAGTGACAGGGGGCTCCCCTACGAGCAGTACTTC. This codes for CAWSDRGLPYEQYF.

In this sample, this clonotype turned up once. V gene TRBV29-1 combines with J gene TRBJ2-7, with D tentatively TRBD1 (8 bases). Trimming cost V 6 bases and J 9 bases, with 27 bases left between them. Germline V CDR1 and CDR2: SQVTM, ANQGSEA. This CDR3 has 15 amino acids. The chain's CDR3 is CSVKGEGQVGWTQYF. The CDR3 DNA reads TGCAGCGTCAAAGGGGAGGGACAGGTCGGTTGGACGCAGTACTTC.

The chain uses TRBV20-1 and TRBJ2-1; no clear D. The CDR3 covers 14 residues. CDR1 and CDR2 from the germline V gene are DFQATT and SNEGSKA (reference sequence). Trimming took 0 bases from V and 0 from J, leaving 6 bases between them. DNA of the CDR3: TGCAGTGCTAGAGACCAGTACTCCTACAATGAGCAGTTCTTC. Its protein product is CSARDQYSYNEQFF.

This clonotype came up many times. The rearrangement uses TRBV11-2 and TRBJ2-3; D is perhaps TRBD2 (6 bases). CDR1 and CDR2 (germline): SGHAT, FQNNGV. The V end was cut by 1 base, the J end by 5 bases, with 13 bases between. The CDR3 spans 15 residues. This CDR3 is CASSLGTVGRDTQYF. In DNA, the CDR3 is TGTGCCAGCAGCTTAGGTACGGTCGGGAGAGATACGCAGTATTTT. The full variable domain, in which reference TRBV11-2 and TRBJ2-3 provide the parts outside the CDR3, is EAGVAQSPRYKIIEKRQSVAFWCNPISGHATLYWYQQILGQGPKLLIQFQNNGVVDDSQLPKDRFSAERLKGVDSTLKIQPAKLEDSAVYLCASSLGTVGRDTQYFGPGTRLTVL.

This clonotype appeared many times. CDR3 sequence reads: CASSLYRGNTEAFF. The CDR3 DNA is TGTGCCAGCAGTTTATATAGGGGGAACACTGAAGCTTTCTTT. V gene TRBV27 combines with J gene TRBJ1-1, with D tentatively TRBD1 (5 bases). CDR1 MNHEY and CDR2 SMNVEV come from the germline V gene (reference sequence). This CDR3 is built from 14 residues. With 1 base removed from V and 1 base from J, the gap between germline ends came to 7 bases.

The chain recombines TRBV12-3 or TRBV12-4 with TRBJ2-4; 8 bases match TRBD1. There are 14 residues in the CDR3. With V trimmed by 5 bases and J by 6 bases, 6 bases remained unmatched. The CDR3 reads CASSAQGDRNIQYF. CDR3 bases: TGTGCCAGCAGTGCACAGGGGGATAGAAACATTCAGTACTTC.